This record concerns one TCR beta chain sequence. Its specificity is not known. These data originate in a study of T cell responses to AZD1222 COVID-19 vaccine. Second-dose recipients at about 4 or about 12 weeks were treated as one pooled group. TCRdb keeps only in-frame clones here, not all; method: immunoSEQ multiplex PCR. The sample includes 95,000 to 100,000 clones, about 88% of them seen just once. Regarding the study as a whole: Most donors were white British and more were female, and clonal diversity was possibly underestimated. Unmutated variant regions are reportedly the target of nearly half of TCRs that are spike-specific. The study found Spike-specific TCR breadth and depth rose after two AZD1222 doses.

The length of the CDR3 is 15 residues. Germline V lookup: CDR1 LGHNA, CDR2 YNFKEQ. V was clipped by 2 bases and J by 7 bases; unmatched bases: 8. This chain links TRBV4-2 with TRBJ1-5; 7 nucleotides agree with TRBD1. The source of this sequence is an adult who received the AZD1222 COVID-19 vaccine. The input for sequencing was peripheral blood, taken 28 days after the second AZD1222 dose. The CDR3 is CASSQFDREGQPQHF. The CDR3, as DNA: TGTGCCAGCAGCCAATTCGACAGGGAAGGACAGCCCCAGCATTTT.